A single sample gave rise to the 19 T cell receptor beta chains below, sequenced in a study of T cells in Graves' hyperthyroidism and ophthalmopathy. Researchers amplified the TCR beta CDR3 regions from RNA transcripts. HTBI primers drove first-round RT-PCR of the TCR CDR3. A single record per CDR3 protein comes from TCRdb applying MiXCR to the multiplex PCR reads. The top ten clones hold approximately 20% of a sample with about 560,000 distinct CDR3 sequences, around 15% of them seen once. The sample taken for sequencing was blood. The source of these receptors is a woman between 18 and 29 years old with Graves' hyperthyroidism.

This clonotype was observed at least ten times. The chain couples TRBV7-2 to TRBJ2-5, with D tentatively TRBD2 (7 bases). The V end lost 4 bases, the J end lost 0 bases, and 9 bases lay between the germline ends. Germline V gene data show CDR1 as SGHTA and CDR2 as FQGNSA. This CDR3 region has 14 residues. This CDR3 reads CASSWGGNQETQYF. The CDR3 DNA reads as TGTGCCAGCAGCTGGGGGGGCAACCAAGAGACCCAGTACTTC.

The J gene is TRBJ2-3, the V gene TRBV4-2; TRBD2 is a possible D gene (5 bases). Per the germline V gene, CDR1 is LGHNA and CDR2 is YNFKEQ. The CDR3 covers 14 residues. V dropped 0 bases and J dropped 2 bases, with 6 bases sitting between them. The CDR3 DNA reads as TGTGCCAGCAGCCAAGATGGACTCACAGATACGCAGTATTTT. The encoded protein is CASSQDGLTDTQYF.

The chain is built from TRBV20-1 and TRBJ2-1; the match to TRBD2 covers 13 bases. V shed 5 bases and J 4 bases; nucleotides not matched to a gene: 8. The germline V gene has CDR1 DFQATT and CDR2 SNEGSKA (reference sequence). CDR3 length equals 16 residues. In nucleotides, the CDR3 is TGCAGTGCTGTTCGGACTAGCGGGAGACTTTACAATGAGCAGTTCTTC. Encoded protein: CSAVRTSGRLYNEQFF.

This clonotype has a handful of counts. This chain uses TRBV6-1 with TRBJ2-1; TRBD2 aligns across 13 bases. CDR1 and CDR2 (germline): MNHNS, SASEGT. CDR3 length: 17 amino acids. Germline trimming cut 6 bases from V and 1 base from J; bases unmatched to any gene: 6. This CDR3 is CASRNRTSGGSYNEQFF. DNA for the CDR3: TGTGCCAGCAGGAACAGGACTAGCGGGGGTTCCTACAATGAGCAGTTCTTC.

Only a few counts were recorded for this clonotype. The chain carries TRBV5-1 and TRBJ1-4; TRBD1 aligns across 9 bases. Germline values: CDR1 SGHRS, CDR2 YFSETQ. CDR3 length equals 16 residues. V lost 5 bases and J lost 4; bases outside the gene matches: 9. CDR3 region: CASRQLGTGRNEKLFF. In DNA, the CDR3 is TGCGCCAGCAGACAGCTCGGGACAGGGCGTAATGAAAAACTGTTTTTT.

The chain has TRBV4-3 and TRBJ2-7; no clear D. The CDR3 covers 14 residues. CDR1 and CDR2 (germline): LGHNA, YSLEER. V was shortened by 0 bases and J by 0 bases, with 6 bases between the two germline ends. CDR3 residues: CASSQDIGSYEQYF. CDR3 in DNA: TGCGCCAGCAGCCAAGATATCGGCTCCTACGAGCAGTACTTC.

This clonotype was seen ten or more times. The chain couples TRBV7-9 to TRBJ2-5; TRBD1 matches at 7 bases. Germline CDR1 is SEHNR and CDR2 is FQNEAQ (reference sequence). The CDR3 covers 14 residues. After removal of 4 bases from V and 5 bases from J, the junction contained 7 bases not matched to a gene. For the CDR3, the DNA is TGTGCCAGCAGCTGGACAACAGGGGTGGAGACCCAGTACTTC. Protein: CASSWTTGVETQYF.

The rearrangement uses TRBV29-1 and TRBJ1-4; no reliable D call. The germline V gene has CDR1 SQVTM and CDR2 ANQGSEA. The CDR3 covers 13 residues. Trimming removed 7 bases from V and 0 bases from J, with 9 bases in between. Here the CDR3 DNA reads TGCAGCGCGTACACAGCAACTAATGAAAAACTGTTTTTT. This encodes CSAYTATNEKLFF.

The chain uses TRBV11-2 and TRBJ2-5; D unclear. The ends were cut back, 5 bases at V and 5 bases at J, with 12 bases in the middle. The CDR3 spans 13 residues. In germline, CDR1 is SGHAT, CDR2 FQNNGV. The CDR3 reads CASSPRPDETQYF. The CDR3 nucleotides read TGTGCCAGCAGCCCCCGGCCCGACGAGACCCAGTACTTC.

This clonotype was observed at least ten times. The chain links TRBV20-1 to TRBJ2-7; 7 nucleotides align to TRBD1. The CDR3 has 14 residues. Germline V CDR1 and CDR2: DFQATT, SNEGSKA (reference sequence). Losses at the gene ends were 5 bases for V and 0 bases for J; bases not matched to a gene: 7. DNA for the CDR3: TGCAGTGCTGAAAGACAGGGACCCTCCTACGAGCAGTACTTC. It is translated as CSAERQGPSYEQYF.

The chain links TRBV6-1 to TRBJ2-6; D not resolved. Germline V CDR1 and CDR2: MNHNS, SASEGT. The CDR3 contains 15 residues. V lost 1 base to trimming and J lost 6 bases, with 10 bases between them. The CDR3: CASSEGVGSANVLTF. CDR3 in DNA: TGTGCCAGCAGTGAAGGGGTGGGTTCGGCCAACGTCCTGACTTTC.

The sample holds a few counts of this clonotype. The chain carries TRBV9 and TRBJ2-3, with 9 bases matching TRBD2. There are 17 residues in the CDR3. In germline, CDR1 is SGDLS, CDR2 YYNGEE. Unmatched junction bases numbered 13, after V lost 4 bases and J lost 4 bases. For the CDR3, the DNA is TGTGCCAGCAGCCCCGGGGGCGGGGGGGGTTCCGCAGATACGCAGTATTTT. Protein sequence: CASSPGGGGGSADTQYF.

This clonotype was seen many times. J is TRBJ2-3 and V is TRBV7-9, with TRBD1 matching over 9 bases. CDR1 is SEHNR, CDR2 FQNEAQ, per germline (reference sequence). V lost 4 bases to trimming and J lost 8 bases; unmatched junction nucleotides: 4. The CDR3 runs to 13 residues. CDR3 in amino acids: CASSYNRGPTQYF. The CDR3 DNA is TGTGCCAGCAGCTATAACAGGGGGCCTACGCAGTATTTT.

This clonotype occurred a few times. This chain links TRBV10-3 with TRBJ2-7; TRBD1 is a possible D gene (6 bases). The ends were cut back, 0 bases at V and 6 bases at J, with 21 bases in the middle. Per germline, CDR1 ENHRY and CDR2 SYGVKD. The CDR3 length is 17 residues. CDR3 in amino acids: CAISESLTGQRGGEQYF. The CDR3 coding sequence is TGTGCCATCAGTGAGTCGTTGACGGGACAACGTGGTGGCGAGCAGTACTTC.

The table lists this clonotype with many counts. The chain has TRBV3-1 and TRBJ2-5, with D tentatively TRBD2 (6 bases). The V end lost 3 bases, the J end lost 2 bases, and 10 bases lay between the germline ends. CDR3 length equals 14 residues. Germline-derived CDR1 and CDR2 are LGHDT and YNNKEL (reference sequence). CDR3 in DNA: TGTGCCAGCAGCCAGCGGGGAGAACAAGAGACCCAGTACTTC. Its protein product is CASSQRGEQETQYF.

Only one count was recorded for this clonotype. This chain links TRBV5-8 with TRBJ1-1, with D possibly being TRBD1 (5 bases). This CDR3 comprises 15 residues. With 5 bases removed from V and 5 bases from J, the gap between germline ends came to 19 bases. From germline, CDR1 is SGHTS and CDR2 YDEGEE. The CDR3 DNA is TGTGCCAGCAGTCTGGGGCCCGATAGAAGGACTGAAGCTTTCTTT. It translates to CASSLGPDRRTEAFF. The whole variable domain, remainder taken from reference TRBV5-8 and TRBJ1-1, is EAGVTQSPTHLIKTRGQQATLRCSPISGHTSVYWYQQALGLGLQFLLWYDEGEERNRGNFPPRFSGRQFPNYSSELNVNALELEDSALYLCASSLGPDRRTEAFFGQGTRLTVV.

A few counts support this clonotype. The DNA for the CDR3 is TGTGCCAGCAGCGTAGATGTGGGTTCGCAAGAGACCCAGTACTTC. This sequence encodes CASSVDVGSQETQYF. V gene TRBV9 combines with J gene TRBJ2-5; no clear D. The V end was cut by 0 bases, the J end by 2 bases, with 11 bases between. CDR3 length: 15 residues. Looked up from germline, CDR1 is SGDLS and CDR2 is YYNGEE.

This clonotype occurred many times. V is TRBV20-1 and J is TRBJ2-7; D not resolved. The CDR3 sequence is 16 residues long. V dropped 3 bases and J dropped 3 bases, with 21 bases sitting between them. Per germline, CDR1 DFQATT and CDR2 SNEGSKA (reference sequence). The CDR3 DNA follows: TGCAGTGCTAGGGATGCCATTCTCGGTCGGAACTACGAGCAGTACTTC. Its protein is CSARDAILGRNYEQYF.

This clonotype was picked up a small number of times. The gene calls are TRBV10-3 and TRBJ2-1; no clear D. V lost 10 bases to trimming and J lost 5 bases, with 12 bases between them. Germline V CDR1 and CDR2: ENHRY, SYGVKD. The CDR3 sequence is 12 residues long. The CDR3 DNA is TGTGCCACGAGAGAGAGAGACAATGAGCAGTTCTTC. Its translation: CATRERDNEQFF.